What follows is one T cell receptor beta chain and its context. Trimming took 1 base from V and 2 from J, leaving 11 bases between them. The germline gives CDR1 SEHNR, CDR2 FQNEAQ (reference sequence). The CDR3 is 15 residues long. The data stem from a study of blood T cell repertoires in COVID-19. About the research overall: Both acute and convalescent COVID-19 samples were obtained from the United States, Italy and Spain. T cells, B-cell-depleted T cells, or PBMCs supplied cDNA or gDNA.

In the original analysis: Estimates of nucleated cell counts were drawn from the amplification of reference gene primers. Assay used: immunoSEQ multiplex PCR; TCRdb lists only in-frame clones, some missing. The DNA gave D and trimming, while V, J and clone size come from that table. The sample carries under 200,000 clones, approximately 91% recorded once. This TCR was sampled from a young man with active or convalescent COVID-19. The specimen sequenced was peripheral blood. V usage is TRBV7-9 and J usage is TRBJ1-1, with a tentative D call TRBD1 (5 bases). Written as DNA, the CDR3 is TGTGCCAGCAGCTTAGGCCCAGGGCCTAACACTGAAGCTTTCTTT. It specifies CASSLGPGPNTEAFF.